One sample yielded the 23 T cell receptor beta chains listed below, sequenced in a study of blood T cell repertoires in COVID-19. Data came from immunoSEQ multiplex PCR; TCRdb stores just in-frame clones and leaves some out. The sample records about 210,000 clones, almost 85% being singletons. Specimen: peripheral blood. Receptors were obtained from a woman aged 40 to 50 with acute or convalescent COVID-19.

The chain recombines TRBV6-5 with TRBJ2-1, with 8 bases matching TRBD2. Germline CDR1 is MNHEY and CDR2 is SVGAGI. CDR3 length: 12 amino acids. With 6 bases clipped from V and 12 bases from J, the junction kept 7 bases outside the gene matches. The CDR3 region has the DNA TGTGCCAGCAGGTTATCTAGCGGGCCGCAGTTCTTC. Protein product: CASRLSSGPQFF.

The chain employs TRBV6-2 or TRBV6-3 and TRBJ2-7, with TRBD2 identical over 12 bases. Looked up from germline, CDR1 is MNHEY and CDR2 is SVGEGT. The CDR3 runs 16 residues. V was clipped by 6 bases and J by 6 bases; unmatched bases: 12. CDR3 amino acids: CASSPTSGRRGAEQYF. The DNA for the CDR3 is TGTGCCAGCAGCCCTACTAGCGGGAGGAGAGGGGCCGAGCAGTACTTC.

V gene TRBV7-7 combines with J gene TRBJ2-1; D remains unclear. Germline loops: CDR1 SSHAT, CDR2 FNYEAQ (reference sequence). V lost 4 bases and J 5 bases, leaving 9 bases between the germline ends. The CDR3 sequence is 13 residues long. CDR3 nucleotides: TGTGCCAGCAGCTGGGCCCCAGACAATGAGCAGTTCTTC. This sequence encodes CASSWAPDNEQFF. Together with reference TRBV7-7 and TRBJ2-1, the CDR3 gives the full variable domain: GAGVSQSPRYKVTKRGQDVTLRCDPISSHATLYWYQQALGQGPEFLTYFNYEAQPDKSGLPSDRFSAERPEGSISTLTIQRTEQRDSAMYRCASSWAPDNEQFFGPGTRLTVL.

This chain connects TRBV5-4 to TRBJ2-5; 7 nucleotides line up with TRBD1. CDR3 length equals 16 residues. The V gene end was trimmed by 4 bases and the J gene end by 0 bases; junction bases not matched to a gene: 9. Germline V gene data show CDR1 as SGHNT and CDR2 as YYREEE (reference sequence). The CDR3 DNA reads TGTGCCAGCAGCCGGGTGGGACAGTTGTACCAAGAGACCCAGTACTTC. Its translation is CASSRVGQLYQETQYF.

J is TRBJ2-7 and V is TRBV18; D uncertain. CDR1 is KGHSH, CDR2 LQKENI, per germline. The CDR3 consists of 13 residues. Trimming removed 4 bases at V and 4 bases at J, with 11 bases between. CDR3 sequence reads: CASSQTNGYEQYF. CDR3 nucleotides: TGTGCCAGCTCACAAACGAACGGTTACGAGCAGTACTTC. Full variable domain (missing parts from reference TRBV18 and TRBJ2-7): NAGVMQNPRHLVRRRGQEARLRCSPMKGHSHVYWYRQLPEEGLKFMVYLQKENIIDESGMPKERFSAEFPKEGPSILRIQQVVRGDSAAYFCASSQTNGYEQYFGPGTRLTVT.

This clone was counted only a few times. The V and J genes are TRBV7-6 and TRBJ1-6; D is ambiguous. CDR3 size: 15 residues. Trimming removed 1 base from V and 9 bases from J, with 13 bases in between. Per germline, CDR1 SGHVS and CDR2 FNYEAQ. CDR3 protein: CASSLELEGTSPLHF. The CDR3 bases are TGTGCCAGCAGCTTAGAACTGGAGGGTACTTCACCCCTCCACTTT.

J is TRBJ1-2 and V is TRBV24-1; D is unresolved. The germline V gene has CDR1 KGHDR and CDR2 SFDVKD. This CDR3 has 13 amino acids. Trimming removed 3 bases at V and 8 bases at J, with 12 bases between. CDR3 nucleotide sequence: TGTGCCACCAGTGATGCGGGAGAGAGGGGCTACACCTTC. Protein sequence: CATSDAGERGYTF.

This chain links TRBV6-2 or TRBV6-3 with TRBJ2-7; 10 bases agree with TRBD1. CDR1 is MNHEY and CDR2 is SVGEGT in the germline V gene. After removal of 2 bases from V and 2 bases from J, the junction contained 3 bases not matched to a gene. The length of the CDR3 is 15 residues. The chain's CDR3 is CASSYAGQGAYEQYF. The CDR3 nucleotides are TGTGCCAGCAGTTACGCCGGACAGGGGGCCTACGAGCAGTACTTC.

This chain uses TRBV30 with TRBJ1-2; TRBD1 matches at 7 bases. The CDR3 runs 14 residues. Germline CDR1 and CDR2: GTSNPN and SVGIG (reference sequence). The trim removed 4 bases at V and 1 base at J, leaving 6 bases unmatched. CDR3 DNA: TGTGCCTGGATTGGGGACAGAAGTAACTATGGCTACACCTTC. It yields the protein CAWIGDRSNYGYTF.

This clone has only a few counts. The V call is TRBV30, the J call TRBJ2-7; D may be TRBD1 (5 bases). V was shortened by 6 bases and J by 2 bases, with 20 bases between the two germline ends. The CDR3 runs to 15 residues. Germline CDR1 reads GTSNPN; CDR2 reads SVGIG (reference sequence). The DNA of the CDR3 is TGTGCCTGTTCCCCCAAACACAAGGGGCCCTACGAGCAGTACTTC. This gives the protein CACSPKHKGPYEQYF. The variable domain in full, completed from reference TRBV30 and TRBJ2-7, reads SQTIHQWPATLVQPVGSPLSLECTVEGTSNPNLYWYRQAAGRGLQLLFYSVGIGQISSEVPQNLSASRPQDRQFILSSKKLLLSDSGFYLCACSPKHKGPYEQYFGPGTRLTVT.

This clone occurred a few times. This chain joins TRBV5-5 and TRBJ2-4; 9 nucleotides agree with TRBD1. The CDR3 covers 16 residues. V trimming: 4 bases; J trimming: 1 base; junction bases outside the gene matches: 6. Germline values: CDR1 SGHKS, CDR2 YYEKEE (reference sequence). As DNA, the CDR3 is TGTGCCAGCAGCAGTCCCGGGACAGGGGCCAAAAACATTCAGTACTTC. Translation: CASSSPGTGAKNIQYF.

V gene TRBV9 combines with J gene TRBJ1-3; D remains unclear. In germline, CDR1 is SGDLS, CDR2 YYNGEE. V lost 0 bases and J lost 1, with 8 bases in between. The CDR3 sequence is 15 residues long. CDR3 loop: CASSVASSSGNTIYF. Here the CDR3 DNA reads TGTGCCAGCAGCGTAGCGTCGTCGTCTGGAAACACCATATATTTT.

This chain links TRBV7-2 with TRBJ2-2; a weak D match, TRBD1 (5 bases). Germline loops: CDR1 SGHTA, CDR2 FQGNSA. There are 15 residues in the CDR3. Trimming left V 6 bases short and J 5 bases short, with 16 bases between. The CDR3 here is CASSPWAGKTGELFF. DNA for the CDR3: TGTGCCAGCAGTCCCTGGGCAGGGAAGACCGGGGAGCTGTTTTTT.

V gene TRBV4-3 combines with J gene TRBJ1-1, with D perhaps TRBD1 (6 bases). The length of the CDR3 is 15 residues. CDR1 and CDR2 from the germline V gene are LGHNA and YSLEER. Trimming removed 0 bases from V and 5 bases from J, with 13 bases in between. The CDR3 region is CASSQEGQKRTEAFF. Written as DNA, the CDR3 is TGCGCCAGCAGCCAAGAAGGACAGAAGAGAACTGAAGCTTTCTTT.

This chain connects TRBV7-9 to TRBJ2-1; TRBD2 aligns across 7 bases. This CDR3 has 17 residues. CDR1 and CDR2 from the germline V gene are SEHNR and FQNEAQ (reference sequence). V lost 3 bases to trimming and J lost 8 bases; unmatched junction nucleotides: 16. The CDR3 DNA reads as TGTGCCAGCAGCTTCTATCGAGGCGGGAGCGTGGTAGATGAGCAGTTCTTC. Its protein is CASSFYRGGSVVDEQFF.

Only a few counts were recorded for this clone. V usage is TRBV4-3 and J usage is TRBJ1-5; D unclear. This CDR3 contains 16 residues. Trimming cost V 0 bases and J 6 bases, with 15 bases left between them. Per germline, CDR1 LGHNA and CDR2 YSLEER. Written as DNA, the CDR3 is TGCGCCAGCAGCCAAGATGCGGGGAGTTGGAGTCAGCCCCAGCATTTT. It codes for CASSQDAGSWSQPQHF.

The chain is built from TRBV3-1 (or the pseudogene TRBV3-2) and TRBJ2-3, with TRBD2 matching over 9 bases. CDR3 length equals 15 residues. V gave up 4 bases and J gave up 2 bases; unmatched junction bases: 4. CDR1 LGHDT and CDR2 YNNKEL come from the germline V gene (reference sequence). CDR3 amino acids: CASSRKRGDTDTQYF. CDR3 in DNA: TGTGCCAGCAGCCGCAAGCGGGGGGACACAGATACGCAGTATTTT.

The rearrangement links TRBV27 to TRBJ2-7; perhaps TRBD2 as D (6 bases). This CDR3 region has 13 residues. Germline CDR1 and CDR2: MNHEY and SMNVEV (reference sequence). Trimming stripped 3 bases from V and 0 bases from J, with 6 bases between. The CDR3 DNA reads as TGTGCCAGCAGTTTGGGACTCTCCTACGAGCAGTACTTC. Its translation: CASSLGLSYEQYF.

The genes are TRBV30 and TRBJ2-1, with a weak D call TRBD1 (6 bases). CDR1 is GTSNPN, CDR2 SVGIG, per germline (reference sequence). CDR3 length: 13 amino acids. The V end was cut by 1 base, the J end by 4 bases, with 8 bases between. The CDR3 DNA reads as TGTGCCTGGAGTGGGACAGTTTACAATGAGCAGTTCTTC. This codes for CAWSGTVYNEQFF.

The chain recombines TRBV6-5 with TRBJ2-1; 7 bases fit TRBD1. This CDR3 is built from 15 residues. V shed 0 bases and J 10 bases; nucleotides not matched to a gene: 9. Germline CDR1 is MNHEY and CDR2 is SVGAGI. CDR3 DNA: TGTGCCAGCAGTTACTCGCCGGACAGGCCAATGGAGCAGTTCTTC. Translation: CASSYSPDRPMEQFF.

The gene calls are TRBV6-2 or TRBV6-3 and TRBJ2-5, with 7 positions matching TRBD2. After removal of 6 bases from V and 5 bases from J, the junction contained 9 bases not matched to a gene. CDR3 size: 14 residues. CDR1 is MNHEY, CDR2 SVGEGT, per germline. This CDR3 is CASSPSGLSETQYF. The DNA of the CDR3 is TGTGCCAGCAGCCCCTCGGGACTATCGGAGACCCAGTACTTC.

The chain recombines TRBV9 with TRBJ1-2; D remains ambiguous. V gave up 0 bases and J gave up 8 bases, with 17 bases separating them. Germline loops: CDR1 SGDLS, CDR2 YYNGEE. The CDR3 length is 15 residues. CDR3 in amino acids: CASSVALDGLQGYTF. The CDR3 DNA sequence: TGTGCCAGCAGCGTAGCTCTCGATGGACTGCAGGGCTACACCTTC.

The chain links TRBV19 to TRBJ1-3; TRBD1 is a possible D gene (5 bases). The V gene lost 0 bases and the J gene lost 5 bases, with 8 bases spanning the gap. CDR1 is LNHDA and CDR2 is SQIVND in the germline V gene (reference sequence). The CDR3 contains 14 residues. In DNA, the CDR3 is TGTGCCAGTAGTATAGAGGGGCGACGAAACACCATATATTTT. Translated, it gives CASSIEGRRNTIYF.